A few counts support the clone carrying this TCR beta chain. These data belong to a study of OX40 agonist ivuxolimab in advanced cancers. Only in-frame clones appear in the TCRdb table, and some are missing; sequencing was by immunoSEQ multiplex PCR. The data show about 120,000 clones, around 87% seen once. The CDR3 contains 15 residues. In germline, CDR1 is GTSNPN, CDR2 SVGIG (reference sequence). V was pared by 4 bases and J by 0 bases, with 4 bases of the junction left unmatched. The receptor was derived from an adult with an advanced solid tumor such as melanoma, head and neck, liver or kidney cancer. The sample consisted of CD4+ or CD8+ T cells sorted from blood, taken in a trial of the OX40 agonist ivuxolimab. This chain connects TRBV30 to TRBJ1-4; 8 bases match TRBD1. The chain's CDR3 is CAWTPGGATNEKLFF. In nucleotides, the CDR3 is TGTGCCTGGACACCAGGGGGCGCAACTAATGAAAAACTGTTTTTT.